What follows are 22 T cell receptor beta chains derived from one specimen sequenced in a study of T cells in localized non-small cell lung cancer. Profiled with immunoSEQ multiplex PCR; TCRdb holds only in-frame clones, not every one. The sample holds about 9,800 clones, roughly 45% seen once. This specimen was lymph node tissue, taken before any cancer treatment. The receptors derive from a woman between 40 and 69 years old with stage I lung adenocarcinoma.

The rearrangement joins TRBV6-8 to TRBJ1-3, with D perhaps matching TRBD1 (5 bases). This CDR3 is 16 amino acids long. Trimming left V 10 bases short and J 0 bases short, with 19 bases between. CDR1 MNHGY and CDR2 SAAAGT come from the germline V gene. CDR3 region: CATGVKGWSSGNTIYF. As DNA, the CDR3 is TGTGCCACCGGCGTCAAGGGGTGGAGCTCTGGAAACACCATATATTTT.

This clone was seen more than once but under ten times. This chain uses TRBV28 with TRBJ1-5, with 9 bases that match TRBD1. This CDR3 spans 18 amino acids. Trimming cost V 3 bases and J 0 bases; bases outside gene matches: 9. Germline CDR1 MDHEN, CDR2 SYDVKM. The CDR3 region has the DNA TGTGCCAGCAGTTTCCCGGGACAGGGCTTCTATAGCAATCAGCCCCAGCATTTT. Amino acids: CASSFPGQGFYSNQPQHF.

This clone is categorized as medium-sized (0.01 to 0.1%). The J gene is TRBJ1-1, the V gene TRBV6-8; 7 bases match TRBD1. After removal of 7 bases from V and 0 bases from J, the junction contained 8 bases not matched to a gene. CDR3 size: 15 residues. Germline V gives CDR1 MNHGY, CDR2 SAAAGT. CDR3 loop: CASKSETGMNTEAFF. In nucleotides, the CDR3 is TGTGCCAGCAAATCAGAGACAGGGATGAACACTGAAGCTTTCTTT.

This clone was counted between two and nine times. The J gene is TRBJ1-1, the V gene TRBV5-1, with D maybe TRBD1 (6 bases). The ends were cut back, 1 base at V and 6 bases at J, with 13 bases in the middle. This CDR3 spans 14 amino acids. Per germline, CDR1 SGHRS and CDR2 YFSETQ. The CDR3 protein is CASSLSGGNPEAFF. In DNA form, the CDR3 reads TGCGCCAGCAGCTTGAGTGGGGGCAACCCTGAAGCTTTCTTT.

This chain uses TRBV11-1 with TRBJ2-6; D unclear. Germline CDR1 reads SGHAT; CDR2 reads FQDESV (reference sequence). The CDR3 loop spans 15 amino acids. Trimming pared 4 bases from V and 2 bases from J, leaving 9 bases between. The CDR3 DNA reads as TGTGCCAGCAGCTCGGTGATAGCTGGGGCCAACGTCCTGACTTTC. This sequence encodes CASSSVIAGANVLTF.

V gene TRBV19 combines with J gene TRBJ2-7; 12 positions agree with TRBD1. V was clipped by 4 bases and J by 3 bases; unmatched bases: 4. The CDR3 has 15 amino acids. Germline loops: CDR1 LNHDA, CDR2 SQIVND (reference sequence). CDR3 sequence reads: CASSTGTGGRYEQYF. In nucleotides, the CDR3 is TGTGCCAGTAGTACCGGGACAGGGGGCCGCTACGAGCAGTACTTC.

This chain joins TRBV29-1 and TRBJ1-3; 12 bases line up with TRBD1. Germline CDR1 is SQVTM and CDR2 is ANQGSEA. CDR3 length: 16 amino acids. V shed 6 bases, J shed 3 bases, and the junction held 9 bases outside the gene matches. The CDR3 spells CSVEWGQGASGNTIYF. CDR3 DNA: TGCAGCGTCGAATGGGGACAGGGGGCTAGTGGAAACACCATATATTTT.

This clone was recorded a few times. V is TRBV11-3 and J is TRBJ1-5, with D uncertain. Trimming removed 3 bases at V and 0 bases at J, with 18 bases between. This CDR3 contains 18 residues. The germline gives CDR1 SGHNT, CDR2 YENEEA. This chain's CDR3 is CASSFLYGRRYSNQPQHF. The CDR3 DNA reads TGTGCCAGCAGCTTCCTATACGGACGGAGGTATAGCAATCAGCCCCAGCATTTT. Full variable domain (remainder filled in from reference TRBV11-3 and TRBJ1-5): EAGVVQSPRYKIIEKKQPVAFWCNPISGHNTLYWYLQNLGQGPELLIRYENEEAVDDSQLPKDRFSAERLKGVDSTLKIQPAELGDSAVYLCASSFLYGRRYSNQPQHFGDGTRLSIL.

In the case of this clone: The junction shows a germline mismatch at one end, possibly a read error. J is TRBJ1-4 and V is TRBV30, with 9 bases matching TRBD1. Per germline, CDR1 GTSNPN and CDR2 SVGIG (reference sequence). The length of the CDR3 is 12 residues. CDR3 region: CAWSVLPGQGGF. The CDR3 bases are TGTGCCTGGAGTGTACTCCCGGGACAGGGAGGATTT.

The CDR3 DNA reads TGCGCCAGCAGGGGCGGGGCGGATACGCAGTATTTT. Translated: CASRGGADTQYF. The chain links TRBV10-2 to TRBJ2-3, with D possibly being TRBD2 (6 bases). CDR3 size: 12 residues. The germline V gene encodes CDR1 WSHSY and CDR2 SAAADI. Between the trimmed V and J ends, which lost 6 bases and 6 bases, there was a span of 10 bases.

This clone showed up just a few times. V and J are TRBV4-1 and TRBJ1-6; D call uncertain. CDR3 length: 13 residues. Trimming pared 1 base from V and 7 bases from J, leaving 5 bases between. CDR1 is MGHRA and CDR2 is YSYEKL in the germline V gene. The CDR3 sequence: CASSQAKNSPLHF. The CDR3 DNA reads TGCGCCAGCAGCCAAGCGAAGAATTCACCCCTCCACTTT.

This chain links TRBV28 with TRBJ1-5; 11 positions match TRBD1. CDR1 is MDHEN and CDR2 is SYDVKM in the germline V gene. V shed 5 bases, J shed 6 bases, and the junction held 3 bases outside the gene matches. This CDR3 comprises 14 residues. The CDR3 bases are TGTGCCAGCAGTGGACAGGGGGCAGGTCAGCCCCAGCATTTT. Translation gives CASSGQGAGQPQHF.

The genes are TRBV6-8 and TRBJ2-1, with D maybe TRBD2 (6 bases). The germline CDR1 and CDR2 sequences are MNHGY and SAAAGT. V was cut by 5 bases and J by 7 bases, with 15 bases left in between. This CDR3 comprises 14 residues. CDR3 bases: TGTGCCAGCAGTCGCCTCGGGAGTCGAAATGAGCAGTTCTTC. This gives the protein CASSRLGSRNEQFF.

This chain links TRBV4-1 with TRBJ1-4, with unresolved D. V was clipped by 0 bases and J by 5 bases, with 13 bases between them. CDR1 and CDR2 from the germline V gene are MGHRA and YSYEKL. There are 16 residues in the CDR3. CDR3 nucleotides: TGCGCCAGCAGCCAAGATTTAGGCCTCGGGAATGAAAAACTGTTTTTT. Amino acid sequence: CASSQDLGLGNEKLFF.

In this sample, this clone turned up a few times. The genes are TRBV15 and TRBJ2-3; 11 bases are a match to TRBD1. V lost 3 bases, J lost 4 bases, and 9 bases stayed unmatched. CDR1 and CDR2 (germline): LNHNV, YYDKDF (reference sequence). The CDR3 has 17 residues. This CDR3 is CATSSMLGQGASDTQYF. The CDR3 nucleotides are TGTGCCACCAGCAGTATGTTAGGACAGGGGGCGTCAGATACGCAGTATTTT.

This clone was detected only a few times. The V gene is TRBV6-8, the J gene TRBJ1-1; unclear D gene. Germline values: CDR1 MNHGY, CDR2 SAAAGT. The V end lost 0 bases, the J end lost 0 bases, and 11 bases lay between the germline ends. CDR3 length: 16 amino acids. The CDR3 DNA is TGTGCCAGCAGTTACTCACCTCGGACGGTGAACACTGAAGCTTTCTTT. Translation gives CASSYSPRTVNTEAFF.

The chain employs TRBV19 and TRBJ2-3; 10 bases fit TRBD2. V lost 7 bases and J lost 3; bases outside the gene matches: 13. CDR3 length: 17 amino acids. The germline V gene encodes CDR1 LNHDA and CDR2 SQIVND (reference sequence). The CDR3 nucleotides read TGTGCCAGTAAGGTAGCTAGCGGGGGCTTCGGAACAGATACGCAGTATTTT. The encoded protein is CASKVASGGFGTDTQYF.

The chain recombines TRBV19 with TRBJ2-7; 7 bases are a match to TRBD1. V trimming: 5 bases; J trimming: 3 bases; junction bases outside the gene matches: 4. CDR3 length: 13 amino acids. Germline CDR1 is LNHDA and CDR2 is SQIVND (reference sequence). Written as DNA, the CDR3 is TGTGCCAGTAGTCTCACAGGGGTCTACGAGCAGTACTTC. This codes for CASSLTGVYEQYF.

This clone was seen only a few times. The chain combines TRBV19 with TRBJ1-1; possible D gene TRBD1, 5 bases. The CDR3 contains 14 residues. V was cut by 7 bases and J by 4 bases, with 16 bases left in between. Germline CDR1 and CDR2: LNHDA and SQIVND (reference sequence). CDR3 bases: TGTGCCAGTACCCAGATTTTCGGGGGCACTGAAGCTTTCTTT. This encodes CASTQIFGGTEAFF. Looking up the rest from reference TRBV19 and TRBJ1-1 gives the full variable domain: DGGITQSPKYLFRKEGQNVTLSCEQNLNHDAMYWYRQDPGQGLRLIYYSQIVNDFQKGDIAEGYSVSREKKESFPLTVTSAQKNPTAFYLCASTQIFGGTEAFFGQGTRLTVV.

This clone turned up a few times. The V gene is TRBV9, the J gene TRBJ1-4; D not certain. The CDR3 covers 13 residues. Germline CDR1 is SGDLS and CDR2 is YYNGEE. V lost 7 bases, J lost 0 bases, and 7 bases lay in between. CDR3 nucleotide sequence: TGTGCCAGCTTAAGAGCAACTAATGAAAAACTGTTTTTT. The encoded protein is CASLRATNEKLFF.

This clone was detected once. The chain recombines TRBV18 with TRBJ2-7, with 9 nucleotides matching TRBD1. Germline-derived CDR1 and CDR2 are KGHSH and LQKENI. This CDR3 is built from 15 residues. J lost 1 base, V lost 3 bases, and 4 bases had no gene match. The CDR3 sequence is CASSPGQGISYEQYF. CDR3 bases: TGTGCCAGCTCACCGGGACAGGGAATTTCCTACGAGCAGTACTTC.

The chain has TRBV19 and TRBJ2-2, with a tentative D call TRBD2 (5 bases). The V end lost 9 bases, the J end lost 0 bases, and 8 bases lay between the germline ends. The CDR3 totals 13 residues. From germline, CDR1 is LNHDA and CDR2 SQIVND (reference sequence). CDR3 DNA sequence: TGTGCCAGCCTCGGGGCGAACACCGGGGAGCTGTTTTTT. Residues: CASLGANTGELFF. Full variable domain (remainder filled in from reference TRBV19 and TRBJ2-2): DGGITQSPKYLFRKEGQNVTLSCEQNLNHDAMYWYRQDPGQGLRLIYYSQIVNDFQKGDIAEGYSVSREKKESFPLTVTSAQKNPTAFYLCASLGANTGELFFGEGSRLTVL.